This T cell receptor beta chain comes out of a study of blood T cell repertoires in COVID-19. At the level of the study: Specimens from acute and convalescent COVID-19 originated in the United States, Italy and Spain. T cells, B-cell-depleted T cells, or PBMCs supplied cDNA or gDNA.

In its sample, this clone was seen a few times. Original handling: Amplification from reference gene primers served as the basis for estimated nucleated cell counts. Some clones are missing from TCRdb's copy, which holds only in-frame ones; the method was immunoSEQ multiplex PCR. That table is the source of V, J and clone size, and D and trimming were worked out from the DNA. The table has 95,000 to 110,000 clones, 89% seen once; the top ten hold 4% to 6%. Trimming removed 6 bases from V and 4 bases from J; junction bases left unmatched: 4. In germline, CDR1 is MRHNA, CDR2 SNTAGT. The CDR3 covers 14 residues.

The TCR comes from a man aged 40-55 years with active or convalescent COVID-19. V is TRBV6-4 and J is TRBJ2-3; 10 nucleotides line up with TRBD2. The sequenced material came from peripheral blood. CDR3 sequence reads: CASSPSGSPDTQYF. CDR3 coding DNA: TGTGCCAGCAGCCCTAGCGGGAGTCCAGATACGCAGTATTTT.